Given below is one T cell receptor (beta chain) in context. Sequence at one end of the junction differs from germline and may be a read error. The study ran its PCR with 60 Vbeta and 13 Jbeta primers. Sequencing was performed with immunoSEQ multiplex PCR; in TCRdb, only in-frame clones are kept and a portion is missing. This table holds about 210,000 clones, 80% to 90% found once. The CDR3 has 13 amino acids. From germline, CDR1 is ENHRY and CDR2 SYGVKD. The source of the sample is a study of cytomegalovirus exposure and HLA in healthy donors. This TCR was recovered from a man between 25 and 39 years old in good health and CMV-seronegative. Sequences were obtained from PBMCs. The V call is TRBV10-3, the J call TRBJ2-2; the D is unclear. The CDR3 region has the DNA TGTGCCAGCAGTGACTTGAACACCGGGGAGCTGTTTTTT. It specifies CASSDLNTGELFF.